One T cell receptor beta chain is described in this entry. This specimen belongs to a study of blood T cells in healthy people across ages. CDR1 SSHAT and CDR2 FNYEAQ come from the germline V gene (reference sequence). V was shortened by 2 bases and J by 1 base, with 14 bases between the two germline ends. This CDR3 spans 16 amino acids. It was with a sample-barcoded 5' primer and a J-beta primer mix that a second PCR of about 7 to 12 cycles was run. TCRdb ran MiXCR on the 5' RACE reads and lists one entry per CDR3 protein. The table lists approximately 1,000,000 distinct CDR3 sequences, over 35% of them singletons.

The source material was blood. The sequence was obtained from an older woman in good health. The rearrangement joins TRBV7-7 to TRBJ2-5; D is unclear. The CDR3 DNA reads TGTGCCAGCAGCTTAAACTCCCATCTGAGCCAAGAGACCCAGTACTTC. Its translation: CASSLNSHLSQETQYF.